This T cell receptor (beta chain) was recorded in a study of chemoradiotherapy in HPV16-positive cancers. Study-wide context: Functional T-cell assays on a couple of HPV16-positive patients' cells defined candidate HPV-specific clones and common TCR motifs.

Germline CDR1 is SGHNT and CDR2 is YYREEE (reference sequence). V was shortened by 0 bases and J by 6 bases, with 18 bases between the two germline ends. The CDR3 sequence is 16 residues long. The table came from immunoSEQ multiplex PCR; TCRdb's copy has only in-frame clones and leaves some out. The data contain 13,000 or so clones, about 85% of them singletons. The input for sequencing was blood, taken from a patient who underwent chemoradiotherapy. This clonotype originated in a human donor with HPV-associated anogenital cancer. V and J are TRBV5-4 and TRBJ1-2, with D possibly being TRBD1 (5 bases). CDR3 sequence (DNA): TGTGCCAGCAGCTTGGATTTCAAGCCAGGGCTGGATGGCTACACCTTC. This gives the protein CASSLDFKPGLDGYTF.